The clone carrying this T cell receptor beta chain appeared many times. The antigen is unknown. Germline CDR1 reads SGHTA; CDR2 reads FQGNSA. V was trimmed by 4 bases and J by 3 bases, leaving 12 bases between them. The CDR3 runs 14 residues. The data derive from a study of T cell repertoires in cytomegalovirus infection. Study details: Public TCR beta signatures indicated both CMV infection and matching HLA type. Study results and caveats: What dominated the ex vivo response were HLA-C-restricted CMV-specific TCR beta clonotypes. Summed frequency of shared TCR beta families picked out CMV carriers who also had the relevant HLA.

Via MiXCR, TCRdb re-called the reads, giving one row per CDR3 protein. Seen here are 150,000 to 200,000 distinct CDR3 sequences, more than 9% observed once, and the top ten hold about 4.6%. The sequence derives from a human donor in good health (CMV status not recorded). Some clones in this sample may be carry-over from other donors' samples. Sequencing was carried out using PBMCs. The V gene is TRBV7-2, the J gene TRBJ1-1, with a possible D match to TRBD1 (5 bases). The CDR3 protein is CASSSRVKDTEAFF. The DNA for the CDR3 is TGTGCCAGCAGCTCCAGGGTTAAGGACACTGAAGCTTTCTTT.